These 2 T cell receptor beta chains were all obtained from the same sample, sequenced in a study of low-dose radiotherapy and immunotherapy resistance in tumors (dated 2022 in TCRdb). Sequencing was carried out with an Illumina HiSeq 2500. Superscript III and a set of TRAV- and TRBV-specific primers were used to synthesize first-strand cDNA, so that both TCRalpha and TCRbeta chains were covered. TCRs were amplified with Phusion for around 18 PCR cycles, with a constant-region primer paired with the adapter attached to the V primers. Using fastp at Q25 and MiXCR, TCRdb reprocessed the public reads and kept productive beta chains. For every CDR3 protein sequence, its rows merge into one entry that carries the most common genes and DNA. This sample holds tens of thousands of distinct CDR3 sequences; roughly 30% were observed only once. Roughly 4% of the sample belongs to the ten largest clones. The time point label, as the study defines it: before trial treatment.

The material sequenced was PBMCs, taken before treatment. These receptors came from a male donor with gallbladder cancer.

The chain joins TRBV6-6 to TRBJ2-1, with 7 bases identical to TRBD2. V lost 7 bases, J lost 0 bases, and 9 bases stayed unmatched. Germline V CDR1 and CDR2: MNHNY, SVGAGI (reference sequence). The CDR3 length is 16 residues. The CDR3: CASTTWGGSSYNEQFF. The CDR3 DNA sequence: TGTGCCAGCACCACTTGGGGGGGGAGCTCCTACAATGAGCAGTTCTTC.

This clonotype has ten or more counts. In DNA, the CDR3 is TGTGCCAGCAGCCGACAGCTCAATACCCACAATGAGCAGTTCTTC. Its protein is CASSRQLNTHNEQFF. The chain recombines TRBV2 with TRBJ2-1; D is perhaps TRBD1 (5 bases). This CDR3 is built from 15 residues. From germline, CDR1 is SNHLY and CDR2 FYNNEI. Trimming pared 6 bases from V and 5 bases from J, leaving 17 bases between.